Below, one TCR beta chain is given with its context. Its matching antigen is unknown. The same CDR3 is also encoded by other DNA sequences in this sample. The CDR3 is 11 residues long. In germline, CDR1 is SGHVS, CDR2 FQNEAQ. The V end was cut by 1 base, the J end by 3 bases, with 1 base between. Nashville, Tennessee was home to all donors, who were Caucasian adults. Naive CD45RA+ and memory CD45RA-negative subsets were split from CD4+ cells. Repertoires were generated with immunoSEQ multiplex PCR, while TCRdb's copy carries only in-frame clones and drops some. The sample holds some 1,400,000 clones, over 95% seen once. This record belongs to a study of shared clonotypes between healthy human individuals. Points from the study as a whole: Compared with memory subsets, naive subsets generally had larger estimated richness.

The sequenced sample consisted of naive CD4+ T cells sorted from blood. Stated subset: CD45RA+ positively selected. The clonotype was recovered from a man aged 25 to 40 in good health. The gene calls are TRBV7-8 and TRBJ2-7; D call uncertain. This chain's CDR3 is CASSLDYEQYF. CDR3 nucleotides: TGTGCCAGCAGCTTAGACTACGAGCAGTACTTC.